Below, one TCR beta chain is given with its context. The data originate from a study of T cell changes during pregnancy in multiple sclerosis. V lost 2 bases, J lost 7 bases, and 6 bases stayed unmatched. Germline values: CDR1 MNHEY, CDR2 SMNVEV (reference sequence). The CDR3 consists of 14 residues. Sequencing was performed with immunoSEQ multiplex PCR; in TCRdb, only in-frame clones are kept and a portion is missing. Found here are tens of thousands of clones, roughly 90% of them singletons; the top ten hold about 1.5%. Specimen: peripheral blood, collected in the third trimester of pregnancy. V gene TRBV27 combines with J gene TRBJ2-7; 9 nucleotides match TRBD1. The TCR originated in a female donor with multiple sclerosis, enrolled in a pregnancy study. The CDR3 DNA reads TGTGCCAGCAGTTTACCCCGGACAGGGGAAGAGCAGTACTTC. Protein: CASSLPRTGEEQYF.